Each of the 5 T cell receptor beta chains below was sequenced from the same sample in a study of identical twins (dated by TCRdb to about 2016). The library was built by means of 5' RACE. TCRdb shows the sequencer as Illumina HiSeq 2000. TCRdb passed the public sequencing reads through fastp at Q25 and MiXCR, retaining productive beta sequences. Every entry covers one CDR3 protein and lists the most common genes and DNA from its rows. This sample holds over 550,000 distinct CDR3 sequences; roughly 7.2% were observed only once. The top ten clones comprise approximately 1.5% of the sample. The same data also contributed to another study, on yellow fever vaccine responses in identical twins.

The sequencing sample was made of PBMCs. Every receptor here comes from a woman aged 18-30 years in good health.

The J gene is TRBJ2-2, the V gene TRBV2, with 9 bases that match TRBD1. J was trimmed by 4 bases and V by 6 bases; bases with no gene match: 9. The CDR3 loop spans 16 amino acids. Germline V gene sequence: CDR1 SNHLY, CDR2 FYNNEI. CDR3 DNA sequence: TGTGCCAGCAGCACTATGGGACAGGGTATCACCGGGGAGCTGTTTTTT. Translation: CASSTMGQGITGELFF.

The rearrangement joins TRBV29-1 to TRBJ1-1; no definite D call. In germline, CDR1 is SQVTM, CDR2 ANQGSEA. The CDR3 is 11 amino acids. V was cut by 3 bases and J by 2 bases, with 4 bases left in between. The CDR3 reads CSVEINTEAFF. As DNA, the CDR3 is TGCAGCGTTGAGATAAACACTGAAGCTTTCTTT.

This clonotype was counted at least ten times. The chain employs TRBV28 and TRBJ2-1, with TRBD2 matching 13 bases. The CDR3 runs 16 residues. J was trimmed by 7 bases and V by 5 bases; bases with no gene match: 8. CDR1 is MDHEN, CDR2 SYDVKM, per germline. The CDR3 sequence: CASSTRTSGSWNEQFF. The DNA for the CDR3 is TGTGCCAGCAGTACCAGGACTAGCGGGAGTTGGAATGAGCAGTTCTTC.

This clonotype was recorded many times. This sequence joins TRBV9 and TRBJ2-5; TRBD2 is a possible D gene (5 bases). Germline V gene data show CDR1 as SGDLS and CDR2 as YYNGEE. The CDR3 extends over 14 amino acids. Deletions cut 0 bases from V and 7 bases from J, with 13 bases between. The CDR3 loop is CASSVGGLEGTQYF. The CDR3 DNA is TGTGCCAGCAGCGTAGGAGGATTAGAGGGGACCCAGTACTTC. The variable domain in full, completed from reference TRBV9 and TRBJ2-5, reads DSGVTQTPKHLITATGQRVTLRCSPRSGDLSVYWYQQSLDQGLQFLIQYYNGEERAKGNILERFSAQQFPDLHSELNLSSLELGDSALYFCASSVGGLEGTQYFGPGTRLLVL.

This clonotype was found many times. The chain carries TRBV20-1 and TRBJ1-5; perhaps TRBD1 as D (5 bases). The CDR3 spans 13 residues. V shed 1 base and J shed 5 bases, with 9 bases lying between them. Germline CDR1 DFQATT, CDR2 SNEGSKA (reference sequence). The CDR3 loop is CSARAGPDQPQHF. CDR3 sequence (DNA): TGCAGTGCTAGAGCGGGGCCAGATCAGCCCCAGCATTTT.